This TCR beta chain is from a study of CD8 T cells in ankylosing spondylitis. Making use of molecular barcodes, quantitative 5'-RACE generated TCR beta libraries. A single record per CDR3 protein comes from TCRdb applying MiXCR to the 5' RACE reads. Here the sample spans roughly 230,000 distinct CDR3 sequences, roughly 10% being singletons. This clonotype has just a few counts. Germline assignment: CDR1 SGHTA and CDR2 FQGNSA. This CDR3 has 16 residues. V lost 1 base, J lost 6 bases, and 6 bases stayed unmatched. V usage is TRBV7-2 and J usage is TRBJ2-1; 10 bases line up with TRBD2. Sequencing was carried out using blood, either unsorted or a sorted T cell fraction (not recorded which). This receptor was obtained from a male donor with ankylosing spondylitis or in good health (not recorded which). The chain's CDR3 is CASSLEGLAGVNEQFF. In DNA, the CDR3 is TGTGCCAGCAGCTTAGAGGGTCTAGCGGGAGTCAATGAGCAGTTCTTC.